This T cell receptor (beta chain) was sequenced in a study of OX40 agonist ivuxolimab in advanced cancers. V dropped 4 bases and J dropped 1 base, with 14 bases sitting between them. Germline loops: CDR1 SGHAT, CDR2 FQNNGV. The length of the CDR3 is 16 residues. The protocol was immunoSEQ multiplex PCR, while the TCRdb copy is restricted to in-frame clones and leaves out a portion. The data contain roughly 100,000 clones, roughly 84% of them seen just once; the ten biggest clones take up under 0.35%. J is TRBJ2-1 and V is TRBV11-2; weak D call: TRBD1 (6 bases). Sequences were derived from CD4+ or CD8+ T cells sorted from blood, sampled in a trial of the OX40 agonist ivuxolimab. This sequence originates from an adult with an advanced solid tumor such as melanoma, head and neck, liver or kidney cancer. The CDR3 loop reads CASSSVQGISYNEQFF. CDR3 nucleotides: TGTGCCAGCAGCTCGGTACAGGGTATTTCCTACAATGAGCAGTTCTTC.